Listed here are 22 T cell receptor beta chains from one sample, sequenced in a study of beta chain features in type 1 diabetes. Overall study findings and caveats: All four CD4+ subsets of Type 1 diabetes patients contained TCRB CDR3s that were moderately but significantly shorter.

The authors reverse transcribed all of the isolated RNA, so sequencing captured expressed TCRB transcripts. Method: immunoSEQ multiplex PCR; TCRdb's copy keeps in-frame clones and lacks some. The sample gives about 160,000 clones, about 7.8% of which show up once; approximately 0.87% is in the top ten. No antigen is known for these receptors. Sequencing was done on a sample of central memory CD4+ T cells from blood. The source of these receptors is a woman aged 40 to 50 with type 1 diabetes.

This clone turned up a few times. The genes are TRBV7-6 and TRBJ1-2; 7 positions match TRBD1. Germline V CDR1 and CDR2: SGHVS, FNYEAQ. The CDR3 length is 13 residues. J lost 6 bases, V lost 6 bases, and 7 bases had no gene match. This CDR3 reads CASSFPQGDGYTF. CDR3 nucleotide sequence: TGTGCCAGCAGTTTCCCCCAGGGGGATGGCTACACCTTC.

In DNA, the CDR3 is TGTGCCAGCAGTTACTCGATAGCGGGGCTGTACGAGCAGTACTTC. As protein: CASSYSIAGLYEQYF. The gene calls are TRBV6-5 and TRBJ2-7; 8 nucleotides agree with TRBD2. From germline, CDR1 is MNHEY and CDR2 SVGAGI. This CDR3 spans 15 amino acids. The J segment lost 4 bases and the V segment lost 0 bases, leaving 5 bases of the junction unmatched.

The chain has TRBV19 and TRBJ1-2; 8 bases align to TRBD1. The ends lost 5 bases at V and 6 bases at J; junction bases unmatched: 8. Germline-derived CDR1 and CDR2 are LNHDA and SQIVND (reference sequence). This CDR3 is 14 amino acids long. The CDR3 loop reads CASSLTGQGNGYTF. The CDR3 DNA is TGTGCCAGTAGTCTTACCGGACAGGGAAATGGCTACACCTTC.

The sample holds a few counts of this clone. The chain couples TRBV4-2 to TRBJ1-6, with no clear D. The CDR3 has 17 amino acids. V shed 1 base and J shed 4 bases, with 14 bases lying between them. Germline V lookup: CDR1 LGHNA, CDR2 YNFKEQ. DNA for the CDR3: TGTGCCAGCAGCCAAGTGGCCCGGGGAGGATATAATTCACCCCTCCACTTT. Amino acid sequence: CASSQVARGGYNSPLHF.

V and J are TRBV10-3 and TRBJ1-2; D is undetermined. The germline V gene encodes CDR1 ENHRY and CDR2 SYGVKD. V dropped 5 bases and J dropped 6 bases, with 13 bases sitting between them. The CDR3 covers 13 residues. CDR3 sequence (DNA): TGTGCCATCAGTTATCCGGGATTGAATGGCTACACCTTC. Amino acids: CAISYPGLNGYTF.

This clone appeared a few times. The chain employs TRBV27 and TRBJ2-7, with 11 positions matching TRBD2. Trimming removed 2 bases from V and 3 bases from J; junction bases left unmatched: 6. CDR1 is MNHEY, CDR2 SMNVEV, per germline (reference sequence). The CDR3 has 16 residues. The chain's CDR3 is CASSLKLAGAGYEQYF. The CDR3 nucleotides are TGTGCCAGCAGTTTAAAACTAGCGGGAGCGGGCTACGAGCAGTACTTC.

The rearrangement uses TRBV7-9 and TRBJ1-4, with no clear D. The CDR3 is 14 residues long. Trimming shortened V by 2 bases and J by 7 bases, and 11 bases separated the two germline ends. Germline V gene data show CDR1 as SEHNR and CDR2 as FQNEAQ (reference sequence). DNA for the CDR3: TGTGCCAGCAGCTTATCACGAAGAGGTGAAAAACTGTTTTTT. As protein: CASSLSRRGEKLFF.

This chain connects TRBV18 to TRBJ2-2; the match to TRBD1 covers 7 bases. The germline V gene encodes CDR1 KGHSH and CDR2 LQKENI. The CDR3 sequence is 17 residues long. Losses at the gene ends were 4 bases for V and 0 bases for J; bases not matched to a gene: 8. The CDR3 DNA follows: TGTGCCAGCTCACTCGATTCCGGGACAGCGAACACCGGGGAGCTGTTTTTT. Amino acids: CASSLDSGTANTGELFF.

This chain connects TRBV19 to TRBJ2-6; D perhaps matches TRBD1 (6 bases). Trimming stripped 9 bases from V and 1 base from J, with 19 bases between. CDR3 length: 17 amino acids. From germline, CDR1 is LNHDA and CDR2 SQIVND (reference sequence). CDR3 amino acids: CASSTGDVSSGANVLTF. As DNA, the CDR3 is TGTGCCAGCTCGACAGGAGACGTATCATCTGGGGCCAACGTCCTGACTTTC.

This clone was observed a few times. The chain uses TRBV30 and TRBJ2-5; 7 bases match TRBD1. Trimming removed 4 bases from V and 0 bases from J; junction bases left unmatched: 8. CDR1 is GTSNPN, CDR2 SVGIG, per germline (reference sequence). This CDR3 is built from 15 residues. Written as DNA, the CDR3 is TGTGCCTGGACTCCGGGACAGCCGTACCAAGAGACCCAGTACTTC. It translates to CAWTPGQPYQETQYF.

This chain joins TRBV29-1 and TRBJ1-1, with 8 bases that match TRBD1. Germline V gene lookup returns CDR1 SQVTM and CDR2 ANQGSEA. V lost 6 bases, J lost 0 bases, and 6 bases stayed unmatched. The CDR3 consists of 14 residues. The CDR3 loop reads CSVNRQGMNTEAFF. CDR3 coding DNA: TGCAGCGTAAATCGACAGGGGATGAACACTGAAGCTTTCTTT.

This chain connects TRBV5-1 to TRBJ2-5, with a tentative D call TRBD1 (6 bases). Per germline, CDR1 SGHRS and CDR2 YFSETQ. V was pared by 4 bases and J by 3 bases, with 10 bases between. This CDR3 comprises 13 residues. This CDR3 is CASSAAGEETQYF. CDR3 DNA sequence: TGCGCCAGCAGCGCCGCAGGGGAAGAGACCCAGTACTTC.

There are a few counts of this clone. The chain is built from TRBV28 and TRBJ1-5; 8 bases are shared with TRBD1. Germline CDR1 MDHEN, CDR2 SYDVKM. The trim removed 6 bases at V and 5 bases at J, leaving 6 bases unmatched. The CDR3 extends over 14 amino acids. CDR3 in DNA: TGTGCCAGCAGCCGACAGGGGAGGGATCAGCCCCAGCATTTT. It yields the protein CASSRQGRDQPQHF.

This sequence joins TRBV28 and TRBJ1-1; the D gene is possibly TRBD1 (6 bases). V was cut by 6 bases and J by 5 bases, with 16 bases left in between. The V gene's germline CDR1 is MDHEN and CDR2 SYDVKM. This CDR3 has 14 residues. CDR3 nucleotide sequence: TGTGCCAGCAGCCTAAACGGGGGGCGGACTGAAGCTTTCTTT. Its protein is CASSLNGGRTEAFF.

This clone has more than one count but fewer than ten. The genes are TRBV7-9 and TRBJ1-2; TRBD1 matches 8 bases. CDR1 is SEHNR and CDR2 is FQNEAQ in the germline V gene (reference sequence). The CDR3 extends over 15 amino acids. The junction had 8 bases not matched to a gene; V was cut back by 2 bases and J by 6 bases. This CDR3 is CASSLNAGGEDGYTF. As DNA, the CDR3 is TGTGCCAGCAGCTTAAATGCAGGGGGCGAGGATGGCTACACCTTC.

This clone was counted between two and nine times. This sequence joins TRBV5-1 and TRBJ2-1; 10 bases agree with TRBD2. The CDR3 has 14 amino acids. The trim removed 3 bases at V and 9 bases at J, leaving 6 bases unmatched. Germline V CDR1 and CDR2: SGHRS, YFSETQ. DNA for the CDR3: TGCGCCAGCAGCTCGGGACTAGCGATGGGTGAGCAGTTCTTC. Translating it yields CASSSGLAMGEQFF.

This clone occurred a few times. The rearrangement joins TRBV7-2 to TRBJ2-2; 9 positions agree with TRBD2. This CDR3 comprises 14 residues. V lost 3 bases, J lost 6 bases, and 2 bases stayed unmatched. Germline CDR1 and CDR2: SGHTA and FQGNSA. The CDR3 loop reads CASSFSGRPGELFF. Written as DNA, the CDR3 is TGTGCCAGCAGCTTTAGCGGGAGACCCGGGGAGCTGTTTTTT.

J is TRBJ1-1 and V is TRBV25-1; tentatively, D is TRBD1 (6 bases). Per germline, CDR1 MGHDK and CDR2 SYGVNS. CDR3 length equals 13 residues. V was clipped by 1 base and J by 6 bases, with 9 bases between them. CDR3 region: CASSEWEGAEAFF. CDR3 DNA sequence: TGTGCCAGCAGTGAATGGGAGGGGGCTGAAGCTTTCTTT.

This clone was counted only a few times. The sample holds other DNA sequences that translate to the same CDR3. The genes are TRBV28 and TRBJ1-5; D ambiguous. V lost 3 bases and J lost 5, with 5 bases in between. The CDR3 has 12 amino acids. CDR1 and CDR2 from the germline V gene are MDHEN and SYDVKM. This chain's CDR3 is CASSLSDQPQHF. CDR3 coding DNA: TGTGCCAGCAGTTTGAGTGATCAGCCCCAGCATTTT.

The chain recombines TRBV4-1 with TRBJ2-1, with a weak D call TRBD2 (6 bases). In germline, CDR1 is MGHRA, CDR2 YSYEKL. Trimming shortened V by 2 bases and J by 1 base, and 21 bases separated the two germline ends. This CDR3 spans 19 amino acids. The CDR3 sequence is CASSQNTAGNVGSYNEQFF. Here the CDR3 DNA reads TGCGCCAGCAGCCAAAACACTGCGGGAAACGTTGGGTCCTACAATGAGCAGTTCTTC.

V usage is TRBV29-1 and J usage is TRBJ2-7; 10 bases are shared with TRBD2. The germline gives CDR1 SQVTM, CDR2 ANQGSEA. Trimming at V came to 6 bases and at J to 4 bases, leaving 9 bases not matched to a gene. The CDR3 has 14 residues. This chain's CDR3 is CSVSAASGGYEQYF. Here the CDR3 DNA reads TGCAGCGTCTCGGCGGCTAGCGGGGGTTACGAGCAGTACTTC.

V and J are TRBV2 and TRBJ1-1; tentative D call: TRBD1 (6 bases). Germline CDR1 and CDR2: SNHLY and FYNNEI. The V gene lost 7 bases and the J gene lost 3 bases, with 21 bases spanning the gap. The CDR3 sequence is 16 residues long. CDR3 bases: TGTGCCAGCATCAGGGGTTGGTCTGGGGTCGACACTGAAGCTTTCTTT. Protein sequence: CASIRGWSGVDTEAFF. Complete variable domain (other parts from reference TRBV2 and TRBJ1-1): EPEVTQTPSHQVTQMGQEVILRCVPISNHLYFYWYRQILGQKVEFLVSFYNNEISEKSEIFDDQFSVERPDGSNFTLKIRSTKLEDSAMYFCASIRGWSGVDTEAFFGQGTRLTVV.